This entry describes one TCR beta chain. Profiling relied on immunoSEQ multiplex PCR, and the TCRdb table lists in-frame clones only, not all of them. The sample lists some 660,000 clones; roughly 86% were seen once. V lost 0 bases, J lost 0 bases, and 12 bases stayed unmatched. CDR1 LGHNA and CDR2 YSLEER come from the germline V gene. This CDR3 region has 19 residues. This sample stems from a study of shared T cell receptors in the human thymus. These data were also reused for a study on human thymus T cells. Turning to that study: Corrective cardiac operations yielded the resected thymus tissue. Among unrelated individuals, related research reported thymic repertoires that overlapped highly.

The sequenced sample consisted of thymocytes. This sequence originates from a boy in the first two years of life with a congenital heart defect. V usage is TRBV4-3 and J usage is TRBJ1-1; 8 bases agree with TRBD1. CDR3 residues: CASSQDPRDRTKMNTEAFF. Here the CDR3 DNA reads TGCGCCAGCAGCCAAGATCCCCGGGACAGGACTAAAATGAACACTGAAGCTTTCTTT.